Following are 21 T cell receptor beta chains from one sample sequenced in a study of cytomegalovirus exposure and HLA in healthy donors. Primers for the PCR totalled 60 Vbeta and 13 Jbeta. Clones were sequenced by immunoSEQ multiplex PCR, and TCRdb holds only the in-frame ones, with some missing. The data contain about 160,000 clones, about three fifths of them singletons. The sequencing sample was made of PBMCs. The source is an older woman in good health and CMV-seropositive.

The CDR3 nucleotides are TGTGCCAGCAGCTTATGGGGGCTAGCGGGCGGAAATGAGCAGTTCTTC. It encodes CASSLWGLAGGNEQFF. This chain joins TRBV7-2 and TRBJ2-1; TRBD2 matches 8 bases. The CDR3 contains 16 residues. V lost 2 bases to trimming and J lost 7 bases; unmatched junction nucleotides: 10. CDR1 and CDR2 from the germline V gene are SGHTA and FQGNSA.

In DNA form, the CDR3 reads TGCGCCAGCAGCTGGGGACTAGCGGGAGCTTACAATGAGCAGTTCTTC. Its translation: CASSWGLAGAYNEQFF. The chain carries TRBV5-1 and TRBJ2-1; TRBD2 matches at 14 bases. V shed 3 bases, J shed 4 bases, and the junction held 3 bases outside the gene matches. Per the germline V gene, CDR1 is SGHRS and CDR2 is YFSETQ. The CDR3 has 16 amino acids.

This clone was observed a few times. The chain uses TRBV30 and TRBJ2-1, with D possibly matching TRBD2 (6 bases). The length of the CDR3 is 15 residues. Trimming left V 4 bases short and J 6 bases short, with 19 bases between. Germline V lookup: CDR1 GTSNPN, CDR2 SVGIG (reference sequence). CDR3 amino acids: CAWNPLSGVGNEQFF. The CDR3 bases are TGTGCCTGGAACCCCCTATCGGGAGTGGGCAATGAGCAGTTCTTC.

V usage is TRBV19 and J usage is TRBJ1-2; perhaps TRBD1 as D (5 bases). V lost 6 bases and J lost 9, with 14 bases in between. The germline V gene encodes CDR1 LNHDA and CDR2 SQIVND (reference sequence). This CDR3 is 12 amino acids long. The DNA for the CDR3 is TGTGCCAGTAGGACCCAAGGGGTCAGCTACACCTTC. Translated: CASRTQGVSYTF.

Turning to this clone: Given the absence of the conserved phenylalanine or tryptophan at the CDR3 end, a read error is likely. The V call is TRBV9, the J call TRBJ1-5, with 9 bases aligning to TRBD1. Germline V lookup: CDR1 SGDLS, CDR2 YYNGEE. V dropped 3 bases and J dropped 6; count of bases not matched to a gene: 7. The CDR3 is 15 residues long. The CDR3 reads CASSAGTGSGQPQHS. Here the CDR3 DNA reads TGTGCCAGCAGCGCCGGGACAGGGTCTGGTCAGCCCCAGCATTCT.

The chain is built from TRBV10-3 and TRBJ2-7; D is perhaps TRBD1 (5 bases). CDR3 length: 15 residues. Between the trimmed V and J ends, which lost 6 bases and 1 base, there was a span of 16 bases. From germline, CDR1 is ENHRY and CDR2 SYGVKD. CDR3 bases: TGTGCCATCAGGGCCGGGCAGGGCCAATCCTACGAGCAGTACTTC. Translated: CAIRAGQGQSYEQYF.

This rearrangement joins TRBV28 to TRBJ2-1; a possible D gene is TRBD1 (6 bases). The V gene lost 4 bases and the J gene lost 10 bases, with 14 bases spanning the gap. CDR3 size: 13 residues. CDR1 is MDHEN, CDR2 SYDVKM, per germline. This CDR3 is CASSSSNRAEQFF. The DNA of the CDR3 is TGTGCCAGCAGTTCCTCCAACAGGGCGGAGCAGTTCTTC.

This chain joins TRBV11-1 and TRBJ2-2, with 10 bases identical to TRBD2. CDR3 length: 16 amino acids. Unmatched junction bases numbered 2, after V lost 3 bases and J lost 1 base. Germline assignment: CDR1 SGHAT and CDR2 FQDESV (reference sequence). CDR3 DNA sequence: TGTGCCAGCAGCTTTAGGACTAGCGGGAACACCGGGGAGCTGTTTTTT. Translation gives CASSFRTSGNTGELFF.

This clone was seen a handful of times. The V gene is TRBV28, the J gene TRBJ2-7, with D unresolved. The CDR3 totals 13 residues. Deletions cut 3 bases from V and 2 bases from J, with 8 bases between. Germline V gene sequence: CDR1 MDHEN, CDR2 SYDVKM. CDR3 bases: TGTGCCAGCAGTTTTGGCGGCCCCTACGAGCAGTACTTC. Its translation: CASSFGGPYEQYF.

This clone was detected only once. The V and J genes are TRBV28 and TRBJ2-7; 10 bases are a match to TRBD2. CDR1 is MDHEN, CDR2 SYDVKM, per germline. The J segment lost 4 bases and the V segment lost 1 base, leaving 10 bases of the junction unmatched. CDR3 length equals 17 residues. The CDR3 DNA reads as TGTGCCAGCAGTTTATTGGCTAGCGGGAGTGGGGTATACGAGCAGTACTTC. This sequence encodes CASSLLASGSGVYEQYF.

The CDR3 loop reads CASSLGPNNEQFF. The CDR3, as DNA: TGTGCCAGCAGCTTAGGGCCGAACAATGAGCAGTTCTTC. The chain recombines TRBV7-8 with TRBJ2-1; D remains ambiguous. The germline V gene encodes CDR1 SGHVS and CDR2 FQNEAQ. V was clipped by 1 base and J by 5 bases, with 6 bases between them. CDR3 length: 13 amino acids.

This clone has a handful of counts. The CDR3 sequence: CASSASPGTGLGNEQFF. As DNA, the CDR3 is TGTGCCAGCAGTGCATCTCCCGGGACAGGGTTAGGCAATGAGCAGTTCTTC. V is TRBV6-1 and J is TRBJ2-1; 9 bases are shared with TRBD1. Trimming cost V 4 bases and J 6 bases; bases outside gene matches: 13. This CDR3 region has 17 residues. Germline V lookup: CDR1 MNHNS, CDR2 SASEGT.

The chain has TRBV6-5 and TRBJ2-1; 8 nucleotides agree with TRBD2. The CDR3 covers 14 residues. Germline V gene sequence: CDR1 MNHEY, CDR2 SVGAGI. With V trimmed by 6 bases and J by 9 bases, 10 bases remained unmatched. The CDR3 coding sequence is TGTGCCAGCAGCTCCGCCGGGACTAGGCTTGAGCAGTTCTTC. Its protein is CASSSAGTRLEQFF.

V and J are TRBV7-9 and TRBJ1-5, with 7 bases fitting TRBD1. The CDR3 extends over 14 amino acids. CDR1 and CDR2 (germline): SEHNR, FQNEAQ (reference sequence). The ends lost 5 bases at V and 5 bases at J; junction bases unmatched: 6. This chain's CDR3 is CASSGGGDHQPQHF. CDR3 in DNA: TGTGCCAGCAGCGGAGGGGGCGATCATCAGCCCCAGCATTTT.

This clone came up a few times. The V and J genes are TRBV5-1 and TRBJ2-2, with TRBD1 matching 7 bases. The CDR3 contains 14 residues. V was pared by 3 bases and J by 6 bases, with 5 bases of the junction left unmatched. Germline CDR1 reads SGHRS; CDR2 reads YFSETQ. CDR3 sequence reads: CASSSGTASGELFF. The CDR3 nucleotides read TGCGCCAGCAGCTCAGGGACAGCTTCCGGGGAGCTGTTTTTT. Variable domain in full (rest from reference TRBV5-1 and TRBJ2-2): KAGVTQTPRYLIKTRGQQVTLSCSPISGHRSVSWYQQTPGQGLQFLFEYFSETQRNKGNFPGRFSGRQFSNSRSEMNVSTLELGDSALYLCASSSGTASGELFFGEGSRLTVL.

The gene calls are TRBV5-4 and TRBJ2-7; possibly TRBD1 for D (6 bases). Germline CDR1 reads SGHNT; CDR2 reads YYREEE (reference sequence). The CDR3 has 15 amino acids. V was trimmed by 0 bases and J by 2 bases, leaving 12 bases between them. The CDR3 protein is CASSLVRGRTYEQYF. CDR3 coding DNA: TGTGCCAGCAGCTTGGTCAGGGGTAGGACCTACGAGCAGTACTTC.

This chain links TRBV7-2 with TRBJ2-1; 7 bases agree with TRBD2. In germline, CDR1 is SGHTA, CDR2 FQGNSA. The junction had 4 bases not matched to a gene; V was cut back by 0 bases and J by 8 bases. The CDR3 is 14 residues long. The CDR3 protein is CASSLAGGPYEQFF. CDR3 in DNA: TGTGCCAGCAGCTTAGCGGGAGGGCCGTATGAGCAGTTCTTC. Full variable domain (remainder filled in from reference TRBV7-2 and TRBJ2-1): GAGVSQSPSNKVTEKGKDVELRCDPISGHTALYWYRQSLGQGLEFLIYFQGNSAPDKSGLPSDRFSAERTGGSVSTLTIQRTQQEDSAVYLCASSLAGGPYEQFFGPGTRLTVL.

For the CDR3, the DNA is TGTGCCAGCAGCCCGACTAGCGGCCCATACAATGAGCAGTTCTTC. Its protein product is CASSPTSGPYNEQFF. This chain links TRBV13 with TRBJ2-1; 9 bases fit TRBD2. The CDR3 covers 15 residues. With V trimmed by 5 bases and J by 4 bases, 6 bases remained unmatched. Per the germline V gene, CDR1 is PRHDT and CDR2 is FYEKMQ (reference sequence).

The V call is TRBV14, the J call TRBJ2-7; D gene ambiguous. CDR3 length: 16 residues. V was cut by 0 bases and J by 2 bases, with 14 bases left in between. Germline V lookup: CDR1 SGHDN, CDR2 FVKESK. This CDR3 is CASSQDRGVPTYEQYF. CDR3 coding DNA: TGTGCCAGCAGCCAAGATCGAGGCGTCCCGACCTACGAGCAGTACTTC.

This chain uses TRBV2 with TRBJ2-2; perhaps TRBD1 as D (5 bases). CDR1 and CDR2 from the germline V gene are SNHLY and FYNNEI. V shed 6 bases and J shed 5 bases, with 16 bases lying between them. CDR3 size: 15 residues. The DNA for the CDR3 is TGTGCCAGCAGAAGTAAAGGGGCGGAAACCGGGGAGCTGTTTTTT. It is translated as CASRSKGAETGELFF.

V and J are TRBV27 and TRBJ2-3, with D possibly matching TRBD2 (5 bases). Germline V CDR1 and CDR2: MNHEY, SMNVEV (reference sequence). This CDR3 contains 14 residues. Trimming shortened V by 3 bases and J by 2 bases, and 9 bases separated the two germline ends. The CDR3 protein is CASSLTTLTDTQYF. The CDR3 coding sequence is TGTGCCAGCAGTTTGACTACCCTCACAGATACGCAGTATTTT.